Listed below are T cell receptor beta chains from one sample, sequenced in a study of T cells after yellow fever vaccination. TCRdb analysed the 5' RACE reads with MiXCR anew, one entry per CDR3 protein. The table lists a few hundred thousand distinct CDR3 sequences, about 4% of them singletons. The source material was PBMCs, sampled 5 days after the yellow fever booster vaccination. The receptors were sampled from a man aged 18 to 29 who received the YFV17D yellow fever vaccine. The CDR3 runs from the conserved cysteine through the conserved F or W. D genes are given only for firm matches. Not every row has a clone size; where given, it reads once, few, many or a size class.

j_call clone_size d_call v_call cdr3_nt cdr3_aa
TRBJ2-5 many TRBD2 TRBV10-3 TGTGCCATCAGTGAGACTAGCGGGGGAGACCTCCGAGAGACCCAGTACTTC CAISETSGGDLRETQYF
TRBJ2-2 few - TRBV15 TGTGCCACCAGCGAGTCTATCAGGGGATGGTCCGGGGAGCTGTTTTTT CATSESIRGWSGELFF
TRBJ1-2 - - TRBV14 TGTGCCAGCAGCCTCACAGGGCCGGTTGACTACACCTTC CASSLTGPVDYTF
TRBJ2-3 many TRBD1 TRBV12-3/TRBV12-4 TGTGCCAGCAGACGACAGGGGGCTGTAGATACGCAGTATTTT CASRRQGAVDTQYF
TRBJ2-7 many - TRBV7-9 TGTGCCAGCAGCCCGTGGACAGCTACCTACGAGCAGTACTTC CASSPWTATYEQYF
TRBJ2-7 few TRBD1 TRBV7-2 TGTGCCAGCAGCTTAGGGACAGGTGACATATACGAGCAGTACTTC CASSLGTGDIYEQYF
TRBJ2-1 - - TRBV11-2 TGTGCCAGCAGCCCAGGTTTTGTAGGGGTCAATGAGCAGTTCTTC CASSPGFVGVNEQFF
TRBJ1-1 few - TRBV12-3/TRBV12-4 TGTGCCAGCAAACTGGGCCGACGAATAGCTTTCTTT CASKLGRRIAFF
TRBJ2-2 - TRBD2 TRBV5-1 TGCGCCAGCAGCCCCCAACTAGCGGGGTCCGGGGAGCTGTTTTTT CASSPQLAGSGELFF
TRBJ2-2 - - TRBV20-1 TGCAGTGCTAGAGACTCCGGATACACCGGGGAGCTGTTTTTT CSARDSGYTGELFF
TRBJ2-7 many TRBD1 TRBV5-6 TGTGCCAGCAGCTTGAGGGGGCACTACGAGCAGTACTTC CASSLRGHYEQYF
TRBJ1-6 many - TRBV5-1 TGCGCCAGCAGCTTCGCGAATGCGGAGGATTCACCCCTCCACTTT CASSFANAEDSPLHF
TRBJ1-6 few - TRBV11-2 TGTGCCAGCAGCTTAACTCACGTCGTTGGGTCTTTGGGACCACCCCTCCACTTT CASSLTHVVGSLGPPLHF
TRBJ1-2 few TRBD1 TRBV7-9 TGTGCCAGCAGCTTAGCGTTGACAGGGAACTATGGCTACACCTTC CASSLALTGNYGYTF
TRBJ1-6 few - TRBV15 TGTGCCACGGCAAACAGGGAAGATTCACCCCTCCACTTT CATANREDSPLHF
TRBJ1-1 many - TRBV11-2 TGTGCCAGCAGCCGCGGGGAAACTGAAGCTTTCTTT CASSRGETEAFF
TRBJ1-2 - - TRBV10-3 TGTGCCATCAGTGACGGGACCGGCTACACCTTC CAISDGTGYTF
TRBJ1-1 few - TRBV3-1 TGTGCCAGCGGGGACCGGGCGTTGAACACTGAAGCTTTCTTT CASGDRALNTEAFF
TRBJ1-1 few - TRBV5-1 TGCGCCAGCAGCCCTGACAGCTTCAACACTGAAGCTTTCTTT CASSPDSFNTEAFF
TRBJ1-1 few - TRBV6-2/TRBV6-3 TGTGCCAGCAGTTACATGGTGGGGACTGAAGCTTTCTTT CASSYMVGTEAFF
TRBJ1-1 many - TRBV10-3 TGTGCCATCAGTCGGCAGGCGAACACTGAAGCTTTCTTT CAISRQANTEAFF
TRBJ2-7 few TRBD2 TRBV20-1 TGCAGTGCTAGAGGGGGGGGTAGCGGGAACTCCTACGAGCAGTACTTC CSARGGGSGNSYEQYF
TRBJ2-1 - TRBD1 TRBV6-5 TGTGCCAGCAGTCAATCCGGGACAGGGGCTGAGCAGTTCTTC CASSQSGTGAEQFF
TRBJ2-7 many - TRBV4-3 TGCGCCAGCAGCCCGCAGGGGGGGTCTGGCGAGCAGTACTTC CASSPQGGSGEQYF
TRBJ2-1 many - TRBV4-3 TGCGCCAGCAGCCAAGTTATGGGGGGTACGTCCTACAATGAGCAGTTCTTC CASSQVMGGTSYNEQFF
TRBJ2-3 - - TRBV27 TGTGCCAGCGGGCAGGGACCTACAGATACGCAGTATTTT CASGQGPTDTQYF
TRBJ2-7 many - TRBV30 TGTGCCTGGAGTGAGCCTTGGGAGTACAGAGTCGAGCAGTACTTC CAWSEPWEYRVEQYF
TRBJ2-7 few - TRBV27 TGTGCCAGCAGTTCCTCCTTTTATAGCTCCTACGAGCAGTACTTC CASSSSFYSSYEQYF
TRBJ2-5 few - TRBV29-1 TGCAGCGTTGTGGGGGCGGGTGGAGAGACCCAGTACTTC CSVVGAGGETQYF
TRBJ1-1 many - TRBV4-2 TGTGCCAGCAGCCCGGGACGGTCGGAGAACACTGAAGCTTTCTTT CASSPGRSENTEAFF
TRBJ2-1 many - TRBV5-1 TGCGCCAGCAGCTTGGAGGGTCGGCACAATGAGCAGTTCTTC CASSLEGRHNEQFF
TRBJ1-6 many TRBD1 TRBV27 TGTGCCAGCAGTTTTTGGGGACAGGGTGATTCACCCCTCCACTTT CASSFWGQGDSPLHF
TRBJ1-6 - - TRBV6-6 TGTGCCAGCAGTTACTTCGCCCCGGGGGATTCTAGCTCCTATAATTCACCCCTCCACTTT CASSYFAPGDSSSYNSPLHF
TRBJ2-7 - - TRBV7-2 TGTGCCAGCAGCTTAGATGGCGGGGCATACGAGCGGTACTTC CASSLDGGAYERYF
TRBJ1-2 few TRBD1 TRBV7-2 TGTGCCAGCAGCTTCTCCCCGAGACAGGGAATCTGGGGGTCCCTCTACGGCTACACCTTC CASSFSPRQGIWGSLYGYTF
TRBJ2-2 many TRBD1 TRBV11-1 TGTGCCAGCAGCGGACAGGTGAACACCGGGGAGCTGTTTTTT CASSGQVNTGELFF
TRBJ2-5 few - TRBV29-1 TGCAGCGCCGTGGGACGGCTCCAAGAGACCCAGTACTTC CSAVGRLQETQYF
TRBJ2-1 many TRBD2 TRBV5-1 TGCGCCAGCAGCTCTCCACGGACTAGCGGGGAATACGGCCGGGGATCCTACAATGAGCAGTTCTTC CASSSPRTSGEYGRGSYNEQFF
TRBJ1-6 few - TRBV6-6 TGTGCCAGCAGTTACGTACAGGGAGATTCACCCCTCCACTTT CASSYVQGDSPLHF
TRBJ1-5 few - TRBV12-3/TRBV12-4 TGTGCCAGCACTCAAGGGAGGGGCGATCAGCCCCAGCATTTT CASTQGRGDQPQHF
TRBJ1-1 many - TRBV4-2 TGTGCCAGCAGCCAAGATTTCGGGAACACTGAAGCTTTCTTT CASSQDFGNTEAFF
TRBJ1-6 few - TRBV18 TGTGCCAGCTCACCAAACGCCGGTGGATTTAATTCACCCCTCCACTTT CASSPNAGGFNSPLHF
TRBJ1-6 few - TRBV4-3 TGCGCCAGCAGCCAAGCGGGGAAATCACCCCTCCACTTT CASSQAGKSPLHF
TRBJ1-3 few - TRBV12-3/TRBV12-4 TGTGCCAGCAGTCGCGGTTCGAGCTCTGGAAACACCATATATTTT CASSRGSSSGNTIYF
TRBJ2-7 few TRBD1 TRBV7-9 TGTGCCAGCAGCCACCGGGACAGGCCCTACGAGCAGTACTTC CASSHRDRPYEQYF
TRBJ1-2 - - TRBV19 TGTGCCACAAGGGTTTGGTATGGCTACACCTTC CATRVWYGYTF
TRBJ1-2 - TRBD1 TRBV28 TGTGCCAGCAGAATGGGACAGAGGAACTATGGCTACACCTTC CASRMGQRNYGYTF
TRBJ2-4 many - TRBV7-2 TGTGCCAGCAGCCCACAAACCGGGGTTGGGGCCAAAAACATTCAGTACTTC CASSPQTGVGAKNIQYF
TRBJ1-2 few TRBD1 TRBV7-9 TGTGCCACCGAAACGGGACAGGGGAGTGGCTACACCTTC CATETGQGSGYTF
TRBJ2-3 few - TRBV7-7 TGTGCCAGCAGCTTAACCTACTACACAGATACGCAGTATTTT CASSLTYYTDTQYF